These 23 T cell receptor beta chains were all obtained from the same sample, sequenced in a study of shared T cell receptors in the human thymus. Data came from immunoSEQ multiplex PCR; TCRdb stores just in-frame clones and leaves some out. The data show 500,000 to 550,000 clones, around 78% seen once. These same data were also listed under a study on human thymus T cells.

Sequencing was carried out using thymocytes. All receptors come from a boy younger than two with a congenital heart defect.

A single count supports this clone. The rearrangement uses TRBV11-3 and TRBJ1-1; weak D call: TRBD1 (5 bases). The CDR3 is 19 residues long. Germline V gene sequence: CDR1 SGHNT, CDR2 YENEEA. Between the trimmed V and J ends, which lost 5 bases and 0 bases, there was a span of 25 bases. The DNA of the CDR3 is TGTGCCAGCAGCCCCGTCCATATCGGTCACAGGCGCATGAACACTGAAGCTTTCTTT. It encodes CASSPVHIGHRRMNTEAFF.

This sequence joins TRBV12-5 and TRBJ1-1, with 8 bases that match TRBD1. After removal of 3 bases from V and 0 bases from J, the junction contained 6 bases not matched to a gene. Germline lookup yields CDR1 LGHNT and CDR2 FRNRAP. The CDR3 runs 16 residues. CDR3 DNA: TGTGCTAGTGGTTTTTGGCAGGGGGCTCTGAACACTGAAGCTTTCTTT. Translation: CASGFWQGALNTEAFF.

This clone was seen more than once but under ten times. The chain employs TRBV6-5 and TRBJ1-1, with TRBD1 as a possible D gene (5 bases). The CDR3 runs to 13 residues. Germline V lookup: CDR1 MNHEY, CDR2 SVGAGI. Trimming shortened V by 5 bases and J by 9 bases, and 16 bases separated the two germline ends. The CDR3 loop reads CASSPLQGQQAFF. As DNA, the CDR3 is TGTGCCAGCAGTCCCCTCCAGGGCCAGCAAGCTTTCTTT.

The rearrangement joins TRBV13 to TRBJ2-6; 8 bases agree with TRBD1. The CDR3 sequence is 18 residues long. J gave up 1 base and V 2 bases, and 7 bases lay outside the gene matches. Germline assignment: CDR1 PRHDT and CDR2 FYEKMQ (reference sequence). Written as DNA, the CDR3 is TGTGCCAGCAGCTTAAGACAGGGGTTACTGTCTGGGGCCAACGTCCTGACTTTC. It specifies CASSLRQGLLSGANVLTF.

This chain links TRBV4-3 with TRBJ2-2; D may be TRBD2 (6 bases). This CDR3 contains 17 residues. Germline V gene lookup returns CDR1 LGHNA and CDR2 YSLEER. V was cut by 4 bases and J by 0 bases, with 15 bases left in between. The CDR3 spells CASSRSPGAPNTGELFF. CDR3 bases: TGCGCCAGCAGCCGCAGTCCGGGAGCCCCGAACACCGGGGAGCTGTTTTTT.

This clone is a singleton in its sample. The chain recombines TRBV28 with TRBJ2-1; 12 bases agree with TRBD2. With 2 bases clipped from V and 4 bases from J, the junction kept 3 bases outside the gene matches. The CDR3 totals 16 residues. From germline, CDR1 is MDHEN and CDR2 SYDVKM. CDR3 bases: TGTGCCAGCAGTTTAGCTCTAGCGGGAGGGTACAATGAGCAGTTCTTC. This codes for CASSLALAGGYNEQFF.

This chain uses TRBV11-2 with TRBJ2-3; 11 bases agree with TRBD2. The germline V gene has CDR1 SGHAT and CDR2 FQNNGV. There are 16 residues in the CDR3. The junction had 10 bases not matched to a gene; V was cut back by 6 bases and J by 5 bases. The CDR3 DNA reads TGTGCCAGCAGGGACTTTAGCGGGAGGGCGGGAGATACGCAGTATTTT. It codes for CASRDFSGRAGDTQYF.

This sequence joins TRBV21-1 and TRBJ1-2. TRBV21-1 is a known pseudogene. This CDR3 region has 14 residues. As DNA, the CDR3 is TGTGCCAGCAGCAAATACCGGGGGGGAGATGGCTACACCTTC. It yields the protein CASSKYRGGDGYTF.

This clone showed up just a few times. This chain links TRBV4-3 with TRBJ1-1, with D tentatively TRBD1 (6 bases). Looked up from germline, CDR1 is LGHNA and CDR2 is YSLEER. Trimming took off 1 base at V and 4 bases at J, with 13 bases between the two ends. The CDR3 has 15 amino acids. The CDR3 loop reads CASSQVHRVITEAFF. Here the CDR3 DNA reads TGCGCCAGCAGCCAAGTGCACAGGGTAATCACTGAAGCTTTCTTT.

The gene calls are TRBV9 and TRBJ1-1; 12 nucleotides match TRBD1. Germline V lookup: CDR1 SGDLS, CDR2 YYNGEE. J gave up 1 base and V 0 bases, and 10 bases lay outside the gene matches. The CDR3 contains 19 residues. The chain's CDR3 is CASSVEGTGGPGRNTEAFF. In DNA, the CDR3 is TGTGCCAGCAGCGTAGAAGGGACAGGGGGCCCAGGCAGGAACACTGAAGCTTTCTTT.

The chain links TRBV4-2 to TRBJ2-7; TRBD1 matches 7 bases. CDR3 length: 16 residues. J lost 3 bases, V lost 0 bases, and 8 bases had no gene match. The germline V gene has CDR1 LGHNA and CDR2 YNFKEQ. The CDR3 nucleotides are TGTGCCAGCAGCCAAGATAGGGGACAGATTTACTACGAGCAGTACTTC. Translating gives CASSQDRGQIYYEQYF.

The chain recombines TRBV27 with TRBJ2-7, with a tentative D call TRBD2 (5 bases). Germline values: CDR1 MNHEY, CDR2 SMNVEV (reference sequence). V was shortened by 7 bases and J by 1 base, with 11 bases between the two germline ends. CDR3 size: 13 residues. The CDR3 nucleotides are TGTGCCAGCATGGGAGACTCATCCTACGAGCAGTACTTC. The encoded protein is CASMGDSSYEQYF.

The chain employs TRBV11-2 and TRBJ1-2; D is undetermined. CDR3 length: 12 amino acids. Germline V gives CDR1 SGHAT, CDR2 FQNNGV. V dropped 10 bases and J dropped 4 bases, with 13 bases sitting between them. CDR3 sequence: CATLRAPYGYTF. The CDR3 DNA sequence: TGTGCCACCCTGCGGGCTCCCTATGGCTACACCTTC.

The V call is TRBV29-1, the J call TRBJ2-5, with D perhaps matching TRBD2 (5 bases). V gave up 4 bases and J gave up 3 bases, with 15 bases separating them. Germline lookup yields CDR1 SQVTM and CDR2 ANQGSEA. This CDR3 has 14 residues. CDR3 nucleotides: TGCAGCGTTGCTTTTTGTGAGGGAGAAGAGACCCAGTACTTC. Translated: CSVAFCEGEETQYF. The variable domain in full, with the rest retrieved from reference TRBV29-1 and TRBJ2-5, is SAVISQKPSRDICQRGTSLTIQCQVDSQVTMMFWYRQQPGQSLTLIATANQGSEATYESGFVIDKFPISRPNLTFSTLTVSNMSPEDSSIYLCSVAFCEGEETQYFGPGTRLLVL.

The J gene is TRBJ2-1, the V gene TRBV7-8, with 8 nucleotides matching TRBD2. CDR1 and CDR2 from the germline V gene are SGHVS and FQNEAQ. J lost 2 bases, V lost 1 base, and 7 bases had no gene match. The CDR3 has 17 residues. The CDR3: CASSLEGREAPYNEQFF. CDR3 DNA: TGTGCCAGCAGCTTAGAGGGGCGGGAGGCCCCCTACAATGAGCAGTTCTTC.

The gene calls are TRBV27 and TRBJ2-5; TRBD2 matches at 8 bases. After removal of 3 bases from V and 2 bases from J, the junction contained 11 bases not matched to a gene. CDR1 is MNHEY, CDR2 SMNVEV, per germline (reference sequence). This CDR3 is built from 17 residues. Written as DNA, the CDR3 is TGTGCCAGCAGTTTGGGCGGGGCTAGCGGGCCTCAAGAGACCCAGTACTTC. Its translation: CASSLGGASGPQETQYF.

V is TRBV5-1 and J is TRBJ2-2; 10 positions match TRBD1. Germline CDR1 reads SGHRS; CDR2 reads YFSETQ. This CDR3 has 15 amino acids. V lost 2 bases and J lost 5; bases outside the gene matches: 3. DNA of the CDR3: TGCGCCAGCAGCTTTAGGACAGGGGGGACCGGGGAGCTGTTTTTT. Translation: CASSFRTGGTGELFF.

The chain couples TRBV19 to TRBJ2-7, with 9 bases lining up with TRBD1. Per germline, CDR1 LNHDA and CDR2 SQIVND (reference sequence). The J segment lost 3 bases and the V segment lost 3 bases, leaving 3 bases of the junction unmatched. CDR3 length: 14 amino acids. CDR3 DNA: TGTGCCAGTAGTATTCGACAGGGGGGCTACGAGCAGTACTTC. As protein: CASSIRQGGYEQYF.

The chain recombines TRBV5-8 with TRBJ2-7, with 8 bases matching TRBD1. Germline trimming cut 4 bases from V and 4 bases from J; bases unmatched to any gene: 13. The CDR3 covers 16 residues. Germline V gives CDR1 SGHTS, CDR2 YDEGEE. The CDR3 sequence is CASSQNRPDRAYEQYF. The CDR3 region has the DNA TGTGCCAGCAGCCAGAACCGTCCGGACAGGGCATACGAGCAGTACTTC.

The J gene is TRBJ1-1, the V gene TRBV18, with TRBD1 matching 10 bases. Looked up from germline, CDR1 is KGHSH and CDR2 is LQKENI. CDR3 length equals 14 residues. The V segment lost 6 bases and the J segment 5 bases; nucleotides outside the gene matches: 6. The CDR3 DNA reads TGTGCCAGCTCCCCCCGACAGGGGGCAACTGAAGCTTTCTTT. Protein sequence: CASSPRQGATEAFF.

This chain uses TRBV6-1 with TRBJ1-2; a possible D gene is TRBD1 (5 bases). V lost 2 bases and J lost 8, with 12 bases in between. This CDR3 has 13 amino acids. Germline CDR1 reads MNHNS; CDR2 reads SASEGT. CDR3 nucleotide sequence: TGTGCCAGCAGTGAATCGGGGGAGACCGGCTACACCTTC. Its protein is CASSESGETGYTF.

The chain links TRBV5-1 to TRBJ2-7; a possible D gene is TRBD2 (5 bases). Trimming took off 1 base at V and 3 bases at J, with 14 bases between the two ends. Germline V gene sequence: CDR1 SGHRS, CDR2 YFSETQ. The CDR3 totals 15 residues. CDR3 amino acids: CASSLSGFLSYEQYF. CDR3 in DNA: TGCGCCAGCAGCTTGTCGGGATTCCTGAGCTACGAGCAGTACTTC.

The chain carries TRBV15 and TRBJ2-1, with 7 bases matching TRBD2. CDR1 and CDR2 (germline): LNHNV, YYDKDF (reference sequence). J gave up 0 bases and V 6 bases, and 5 bases lay outside the gene matches. The CDR3 consists of 15 residues. The CDR3 region is CATRSQRGSYNEQFF. CDR3 DNA sequence: TGTGCCACCAGGTCTCAGCGGGGCTCCTACAATGAGCAGTTCTTC.